The clone carrying this TCR beta chain has ten or more counts. This sample was taken from a study of regulatory T cells in long-lasting Graves disease. The time point denotes: persistent/refractory GD, antithyroid drugs over 5 years with positive TRAb. With RNA extracted from PBMCs as input, the TCR library was made. Arm-PCR of CDR3 regions and iRepertoire HTBI primers were the basis on which TCR beta libraries were built. One entry per CDR3 protein results from TCRdb running MiXCR on the multiplex PCR reads. The sample has over 300,000 distinct CDR3 sequences, 15% to 20% seen once. The CDR3 extends over 16 amino acids. The germline V gene has CDR1 DFQATT and CDR2 SNEGSKA (reference sequence). Trimming took 1 base from V and 2 from J, leaving 17 bases between them.

This chain links TRBV20-1 with TRBJ1-1; D gene unclear. The source was peripheral blood mononuclear cells (PBMCs), collected when the disease was refractory, from a patient treated with antithyroid drugs. This TCR was recovered from a female donor with Graves disease. The CDR3 nucleotides read TGCAGTGCTAGAGGTCGGCAAACGGAGGTTAACACTGAAGCTTTCTTT. Translation gives CSARGRQTEVNTEAFF.